These 8 T cell receptor beta chains were all obtained from the same sample, sequenced in a study of T cell responses to AZD1222 COVID-19 vaccine. Profiling relied on immunoSEQ multiplex PCR, and the TCRdb table lists in-frame clones only, not all of them. This repertoire shows about 120,000 clones, roughly nine tenths found once; its top ten account for 2.4%. The material was peripheral blood, obtained on day 0 of AZD1222 vaccination. Receptors were obtained from an adult in good health.

The V and J genes are TRBV12-3 or TRBV12-4 and TRBJ1-2; D is ambiguous. Trimming cost V 2 bases and J 8 bases, with 6 bases left between them. The CDR3 covers 11 residues. CDR3 sequence (DNA): TGTGCCAGCAGTTTAAACCGGGGCTACACCTTC. It yields the protein CASSLNRGYTF.

This sequence joins TRBV6-1 and TRBJ2-7, with D perhaps assigned TRBD1 or TRBD2 (5 bases each). Deletions cut 2 bases from V and 2 bases from J, with 13 bases between. The CDR3 consists of 15 residues. Germline V gene data show CDR1 as MNHNS and CDR2 as SASEGT. CDR3 sequence: CASSERLGTTYEQYF. CDR3 DNA sequence: TGTGCCAGCAGTGAAAGGTTAGGGACCACCTACGAGCAGTACTTC.

Comment on this clone: Germline and junction disagree at one end, which may indicate a read error. The chain carries TRBV30 and TRBJ2-7; 9 nucleotides align to TRBD2. CDR1 is GTSNPN and CDR2 is SVGIG in the germline V gene (reference sequence). CDR3 length equals 14 residues. The CDR3 sequence: CAWSALAGSSEQYF. The CDR3 nucleotides read TGTGCCTGGAGTGCGCTAGCGGGATCCTCCGAGCAGTACTTC.

This rearrangement joins TRBV5-1 to TRBJ1-1, with D perhaps matching TRBD1 (6 bases). V was pared by 0 bases and J by 1 base, with 10 bases between. The CDR3 sequence is 15 residues long. Germline CDR1 SGHRS, CDR2 YFSETQ. The CDR3 region is CASSLEGRGNTEAFF. CDR3 DNA: TGCGCCAGCAGCTTGGAAGGCAGGGGGAACACTGAAGCTTTCTTT.

The gene calls are TRBV27 and TRBJ1-4; 8 bases align to TRBD1. V trimming: 2 bases; J trimming: 4 bases; junction bases outside the gene matches: 6. The V gene's germline CDR1 is MNHEY and CDR2 SMNVEV (reference sequence). The CDR3 consists of 16 residues. CDR3 sequence reads: CASSLIGDRYNEKLFF. The CDR3 nucleotides read TGTGCCAGCAGTTTAATCGGGGACAGGTATAATGAAAAACTGTTTTTT.

The V and J genes are TRBV5-1 and TRBJ2-7; 9 positions match TRBD1. The V gene end was trimmed by 4 bases and the J gene end by 4 bases; junction bases not matched to a gene: 9. The CDR3 is 15 amino acids. CDR1 and CDR2 from the germline V gene are SGHRS and YFSETQ. The CDR3 bases are TGCGCCAGCAGCCCAACGGGACAGGGAGAGTACGAGCAGTACTTC. It specifies CASSPTGQGEYEQYF.

V is TRBV4-1 and J is TRBJ1-5; D remains unclear. In germline, CDR1 is MGHRA, CDR2 YSYEKL. The CDR3 has 15 amino acids. V gave up 0 bases and J gave up 3 bases, with 9 bases separating them. As DNA, the CDR3 is TGCGCCAGCAGCCAAGAAGTAGGATTCAATCAGCCCCAGCATTTT. Protein sequence: CASSQEVGFNQPQHF.

V and J are TRBV12-3 or TRBV12-4 and TRBJ2-3; D call uncertain. The CDR3 runs to 11 residues. V shed 5 bases and J shed 6 bases, with 6 bases lying between them. CDR3 nucleotide sequence: TGTGCCAGCAGTCCTCTGGATACGCAGTATTTT. It encodes CASSPLDTQYF.